This T cell receptor (beta chain) was documented in a study of control samples from healthy donors and cancer patients. The method was immunoSEQ multiplex PCR; TCRdb's version includes in-frame clones alone and lacks a portion of them. The data show approximately 99,000 clones, with approximately 80% seen just once and 6.5% held by the top ten. Germline CDR1 SGDLS, CDR2 YYNGEE. The V end was cut by 2 bases, the J end by 2 bases, with 15 bases between. This CDR3 spans 16 amino acids. The chain carries TRBV9 and TRBJ2-3; the D gene is possibly TRBD2 (5 bases). The source of this sequence is a man aged 18-30 years in good health. Sequencing was carried out using blood. The CDR3 is CASSVRTSTYTDTQYF. Written as DNA, the CDR3 is TGTGCCAGCAGCGTCCGTACTAGTACCTACACAGATACGCAGTATTTT.